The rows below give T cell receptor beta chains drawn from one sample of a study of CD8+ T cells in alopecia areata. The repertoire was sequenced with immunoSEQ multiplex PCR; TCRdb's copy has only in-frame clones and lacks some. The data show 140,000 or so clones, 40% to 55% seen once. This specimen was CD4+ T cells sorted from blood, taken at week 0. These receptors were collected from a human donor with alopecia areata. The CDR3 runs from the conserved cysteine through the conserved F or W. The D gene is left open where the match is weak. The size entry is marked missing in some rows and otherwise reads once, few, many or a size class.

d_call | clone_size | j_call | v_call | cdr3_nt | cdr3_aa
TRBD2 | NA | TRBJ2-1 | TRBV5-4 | TGTGCCAGCAGCCGCGTAGCGGGAGCTGGAGATGAGCAGTTCTTC | CASSRVAGAGDEQFF
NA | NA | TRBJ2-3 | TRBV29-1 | TGCAGCGAACAGGGCCCCGATACGCAGTATTTT | CSEQGPDTQYF
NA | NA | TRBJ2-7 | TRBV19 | TGTGCCAGTAGCGAAGGGACCGGGCCAACCTACGAGCAGTACTTC | CASSEGTGPTYEQYF
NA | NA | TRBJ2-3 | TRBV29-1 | TGCAGCGTTGTAGGACGGATGGTTAGAGATACGCAGTATTTT | CSVVGRMVRDTQYF
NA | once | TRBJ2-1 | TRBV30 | TGTGCCTGGAATTCCGGGGGCAATGAGCAGTTCTTC | CAWNSGGNEQFF
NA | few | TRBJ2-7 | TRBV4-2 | TGTGCCAGCAGCCGGGAAATCGCCTACGAGCAGTACTTC | CASSREIAYEQYF
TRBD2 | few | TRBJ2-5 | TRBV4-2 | TGTGCCAGCAGCCAACAACTAGCGGGAGGGCGGGAGACCCAGTACTTC | CASSQQLAGGRETQYF
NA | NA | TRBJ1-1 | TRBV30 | TGTGCCGGCCACTTAACAGGGAGGGGGACTGAAGCTTTCTTT | CAGHLTGRGTEAFF
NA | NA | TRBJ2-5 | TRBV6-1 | TGTGCCAGCACATCAGTCCCCAGCCAGGGGACCCAGTACTTC | CASTSVPSQGTQYF
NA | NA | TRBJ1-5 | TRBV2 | TGTGCCAGCAGTGACAATAGCAATCAGCCCCAGCATTTT | CASSDNSNQPQHF
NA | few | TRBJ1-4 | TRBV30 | TGTGCCTGGAGTGGTAATGAAAAACTGTTTTTT | CAWSGNEKLFF
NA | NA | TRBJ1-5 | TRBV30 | TGTGCCTGGAGTGGAGGGAATAGCAATCAGCCCCAGCATTTT | CAWSGGNSNQPQHF
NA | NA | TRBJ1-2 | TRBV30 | TGTGCCTGGAGATCAAGGCGGGGCTACACCTTC | CAWRSRRGYTF
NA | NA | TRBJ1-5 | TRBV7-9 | TGTGCCAGCAGCTCGTCTTTGGTGGGGCCCCAGCCCCAGCATTTT | CASSSSLVGPQPQHF
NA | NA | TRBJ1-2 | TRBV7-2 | TGTGCCAGCAGCTACCGAGGGGGGCCACCCTATGGCTACACCTTC | CASSYRGGPPYGYTF
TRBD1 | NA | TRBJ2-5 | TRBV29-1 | TGCAGTTCAACCGGGACAGGGGGTAGTGAGACCCAGTACTTC | CSSTGTGGSETQYF
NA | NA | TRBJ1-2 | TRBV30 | TGTGCCTGGAGCTCCCAGGACTATGGCTACACCTTC | CAWSSQDYGYTF
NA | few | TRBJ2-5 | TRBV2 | TGTGCCAGCAGTCGGTACCAAGAGACCCAGTACTTC | CASSRYQETQYF
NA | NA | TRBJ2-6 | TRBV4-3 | TGCGCCAGCAGCCAAGTCGGCCCGGCCAACGTCCTGACTTTC | CASSQVGPANVLTF
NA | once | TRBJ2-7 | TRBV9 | TGTGCCAGCAGCGTAGACAGAGGCGAGCAGTACTTC | CASSVDRGEQYF
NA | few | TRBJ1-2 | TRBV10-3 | TGTGCCACTGCTGTCGGGGCGACGTCGGGCTACACCTTC | CATAVGATSGYTF
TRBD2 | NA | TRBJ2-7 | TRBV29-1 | TGCAGCGTGAACAGCGGGAGGAGCTCCTACGAGCAGTACTTC | CSVNSGRSSYEQYF
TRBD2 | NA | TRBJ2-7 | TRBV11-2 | TGTGCCAGCAGCTTAGAGTGGCTAGCGGGAGGCCCGGCCCCCTCCGACGAGCAGTACTTC | CASSLEWLAGGPAPSDEQYF
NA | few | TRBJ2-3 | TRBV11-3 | TGTGCCAGCAGTCCTGCGGCTAGCACAGATACGCAGTATTTT | CASSPAASTDTQYF
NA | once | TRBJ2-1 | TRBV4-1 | TGCGCCAGCAGCCAAGATTCGGAGGAGCAGTTCTTC | CASSQDSEEQFF
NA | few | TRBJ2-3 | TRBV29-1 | TGCAGCGTAACCGACAGGACAGATACGCAGTATTTT | CSVTDRTDTQYF
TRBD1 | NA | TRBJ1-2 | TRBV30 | TGTGCCTGGAGTAAAAAATCCGGGACAGGGTATGGCTACACCTTC | CAWSKKSGTGYGYTF
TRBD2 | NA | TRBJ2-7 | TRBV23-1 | TGCGCCAGCCCCCACCAAGCGGGAGTGGACGAGCAGTACTTC | CASPHQAGVDEQYF
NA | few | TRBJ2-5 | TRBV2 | TGTGCCAGCAGTCTCGAGACCCAGTACTTC | CASSLETQYF
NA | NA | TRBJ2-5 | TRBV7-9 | TGTGCCAGCACCCCCCCTGGTCAAGAGACCCAGTACTTC | CASTPPGQETQYF
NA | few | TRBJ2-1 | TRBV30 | TGTGCCTGGAAGGGCCAGAGCTCCTACAATGAGCAGTTCTTC | CAWKGQSSYNEQFF
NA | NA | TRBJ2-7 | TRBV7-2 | TGTGCCAGCAGCCAAAGCGGGCTGTCCTACGAGCAGTACTTC | CASSQSGLSYEQYF
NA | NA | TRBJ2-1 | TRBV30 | TGTGCCTGGAACGGGCAGGGCGAGGGTGAGCAGTTCTTC | CAWNGQGEGEQFF
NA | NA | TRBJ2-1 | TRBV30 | TGTGCCTGGAACACTCCGGGACTGGGACATTACGAGCAGTTCTTC | CAWNTPGLGHYEQFF
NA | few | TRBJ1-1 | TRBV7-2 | TGTGCCAGCACTTATCGGGCGGGAACTGAAGCTTTCTTT | CASTYRAGTEAFF
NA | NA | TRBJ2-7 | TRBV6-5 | TGTGCCAGCAGTTACAAGTCTCAACACTACGAGCAGTACTTC | CASSYKSQHYEQYF
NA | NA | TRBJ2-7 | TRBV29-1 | TGCAGCGTTGAGGGGCCAGGGTTGTCCCACGAGCAGTACTTC | CSVEGPGLSHEQYF
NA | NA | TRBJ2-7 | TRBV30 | TGTGCCTGGAGAGGTGACATCCTCGAGGAGCAGTACTTC | CAWRGDILEEQYF
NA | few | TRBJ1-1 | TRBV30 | TGTGCCTGGAGTGACGGCCCCGGGGCTGAAGCTTTCTTT | CAWSDGPGAEAFF
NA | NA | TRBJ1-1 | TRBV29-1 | TGCAGCGCGTACCGGGAGTGGGGGAACACTGAAGCTTTCTTT | CSAYREWGNTEAFF
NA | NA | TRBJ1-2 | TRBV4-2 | TGTGCCAGCAGCCTGAACCTCCTGAGGGGCTACACCTTC | CASSLNLLRGYTF
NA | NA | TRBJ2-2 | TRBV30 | TGTGCCTGGCAACGACGGGGCACCGGGGAGCTGTTTTTT | CAWQRRGTGELFF
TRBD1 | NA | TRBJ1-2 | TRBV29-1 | TGCAGCGTTGAGGGACAGGGCCATGGCTACACCTTC | CSVEGQGHGYTF
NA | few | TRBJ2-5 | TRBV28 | TGTGCCAGCAGTTCATCAGGGTCGGGACCCCGGAGGGAGACCCAGTACTTC | CASSSSGSGPRRETQYF
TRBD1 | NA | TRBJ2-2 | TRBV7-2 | TGTGCCAGCAGCCGCACAGGGGAGATCGCCGGGGAGCTGTTTTTT | CASSRTGEIAGELFF
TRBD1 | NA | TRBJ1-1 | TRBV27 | TGTGCCAGCAGTCCCCTCCGACCGACAGGGAGCACTGAAGCTTTCTTT | CASSPLRPTGSTEAFF
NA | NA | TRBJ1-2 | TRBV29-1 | TGCAGCGTTGAAGGCCGCTATGGCTACACCTTC | CSVEGRYGYTF
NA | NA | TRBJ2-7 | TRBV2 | TGTGCCAGCACCGCAGTCGGGGAGCAGTACTTC | CASTAVGEQYF
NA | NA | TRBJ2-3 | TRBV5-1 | TGCGCCAGCAGCTTGATCAGTCGGAGCACAGATACGCAGTATTTT | CASSLISRSTDTQYF
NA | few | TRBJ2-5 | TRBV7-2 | TGTGCCAGCAGCTTAGCCGGGGTGAGAGAGACCCAGTACTTC | CASSLAGVRETQYF
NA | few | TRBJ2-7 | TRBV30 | TGTGCCTGGTCTGCGGACAGATCCTACTACGAGCAGTACTTC | CAWSADRSYYEQYF
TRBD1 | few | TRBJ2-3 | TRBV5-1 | TGCGCCAGCAGCTTGAGGGACAGCACGCAGTATTTT | CASSLRDSTQYF
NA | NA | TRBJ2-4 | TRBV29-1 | TGCAGCGTTGCCCAGAGGGAGGACATTCAGTACTTC | CSVAQREDIQYF
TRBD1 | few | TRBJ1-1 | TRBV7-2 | TGTGCCAGCAGCTTCGGCGCTGGACAGGGGAGATACACTGAAGCTTTCTTT | CASSFGAGQGRYTEAFF
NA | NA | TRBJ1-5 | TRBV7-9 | TGTGCCAGCAGCCTCGAGGCACCGCCGAAACCCCAGCATTTT | CASSLEAPPKPQHF